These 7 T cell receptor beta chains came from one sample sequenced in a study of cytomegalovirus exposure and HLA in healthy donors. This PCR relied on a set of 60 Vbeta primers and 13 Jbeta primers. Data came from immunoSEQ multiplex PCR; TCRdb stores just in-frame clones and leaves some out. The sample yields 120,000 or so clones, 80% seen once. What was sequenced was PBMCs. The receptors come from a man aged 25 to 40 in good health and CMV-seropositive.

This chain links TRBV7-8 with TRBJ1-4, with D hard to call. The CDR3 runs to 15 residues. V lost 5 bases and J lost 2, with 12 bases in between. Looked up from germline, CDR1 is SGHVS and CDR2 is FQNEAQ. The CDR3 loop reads CASSLTWRTNEKLFF. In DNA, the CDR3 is TGTGCCAGCAGCCTCACCTGGAGGACTAATGAAAAACTGTTTTTT.

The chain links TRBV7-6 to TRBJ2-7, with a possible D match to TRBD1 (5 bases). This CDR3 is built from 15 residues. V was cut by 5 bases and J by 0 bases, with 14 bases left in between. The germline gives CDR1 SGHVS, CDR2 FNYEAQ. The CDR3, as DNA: TGTGCCAGCAGCCCAGGGCAACCGAGCTCCTACGAGCAGTACTTC. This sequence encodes CASSPGQPSSYEQYF.

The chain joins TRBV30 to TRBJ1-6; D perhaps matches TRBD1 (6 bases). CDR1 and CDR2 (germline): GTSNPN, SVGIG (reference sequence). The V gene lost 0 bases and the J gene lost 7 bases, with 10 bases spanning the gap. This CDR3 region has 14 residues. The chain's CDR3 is CAWSVGTSNSPLHF. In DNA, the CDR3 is TGTGCCTGGAGTGTAGGGACAAGCAATTCACCCCTCCACTTT.

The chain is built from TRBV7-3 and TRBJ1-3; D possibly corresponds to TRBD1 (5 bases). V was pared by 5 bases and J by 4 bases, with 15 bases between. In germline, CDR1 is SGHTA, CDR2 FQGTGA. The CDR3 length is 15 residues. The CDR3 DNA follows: TGTGCCAGCAGCCCAACCGGGGGAAGCGGAAACACCATATATTTT. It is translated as CASSPTGGSGNTIYF. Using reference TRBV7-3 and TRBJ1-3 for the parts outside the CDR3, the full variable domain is GAGVSQTPSNKVTEKGKYVELRCDPISGHTALYWYRQSLGQGPEFLIYFQGTGAADDSGLPNDRFFAVRPEGSVSTLKIQRTERGDSAVYLCASSPTGGSGNTIYFGEGSWLTVV.

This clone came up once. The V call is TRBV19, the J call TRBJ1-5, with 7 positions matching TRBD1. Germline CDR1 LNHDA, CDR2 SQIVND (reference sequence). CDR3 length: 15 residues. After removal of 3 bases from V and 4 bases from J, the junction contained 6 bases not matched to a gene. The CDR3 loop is CASSMTGSGNQPQHF. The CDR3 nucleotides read TGTGCCAGTAGTATGACAGGGTCAGGGAATCAGCCCCAGCATTTT.

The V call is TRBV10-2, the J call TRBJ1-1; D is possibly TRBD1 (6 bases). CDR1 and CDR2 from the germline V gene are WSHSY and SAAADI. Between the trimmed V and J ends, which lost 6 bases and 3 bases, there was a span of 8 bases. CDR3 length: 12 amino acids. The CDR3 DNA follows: TGCGCCAGCAGACAGGGAGACACTGAAGCTTTCTTT. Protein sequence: CASRQGDTEAFF.

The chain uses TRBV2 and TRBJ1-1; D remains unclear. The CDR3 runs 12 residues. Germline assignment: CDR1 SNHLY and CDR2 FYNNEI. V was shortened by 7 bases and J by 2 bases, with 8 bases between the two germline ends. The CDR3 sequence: CASIAGNTEAFF. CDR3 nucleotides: TGTGCCAGCATAGCGGGTAACACTGAAGCTTTCTTT.